This T cell receptor (beta chain) was recorded in a study of cytomegalovirus exposure and HLA in healthy donors. CDR3 length: 15 residues. The V end was cut by 9 bases, the J end by 3 bases, with 21 bases between. Germline values: CDR1 SNHLY, CDR2 FYNNEI. The sample holds a few counts of this clone. Profiled with immunoSEQ multiplex PCR; TCRdb holds only in-frame clones, not every one. The sample consists of under 200,000 clones, around nine tenths of them appearing once. Sequencing was done on a sample of PBMCs. This clonotype was obtained from a woman aged 18-29 years in good health and CMV-seropositive. This rearrangement joins TRBV2 to TRBJ2-7, with D perhaps matching TRBD2 (7 bases). The CDR3 region is CASSKQGGELYEQYF. In nucleotides, the CDR3 is TGTGCCAGTTCAAAACAAGGGGGGGAACTCTACGAGCAGTACTTC.